This TCR beta chain was sequenced during a study of blood T cell repertoires in COVID-19. At the level of the study: Collection of acute and convalescent COVID-19 samples took place in the United States, Italy and Spain. Nucleic acid was either cDNA or gDNA, and it came from T cells, B-cell-depleted T cells, or PBMCs.

Germline trimming cut 7 bases from V and 5 bases from J; bases unmatched to any gene: 10. Per the germline V gene, CDR1 is SNHLY and CDR2 is FYNNEI. This CDR3 comprises 15 residues. Per the study methods: Estimates of nucleated cell counts were drawn from the amplification of reference gene primers. Profiled with immunoSEQ multiplex PCR; TCRdb holds only in-frame clones, not every one. V and J calls and clone size come straight from that table; D and trimming were deduced from the DNA. This sample has over 150,000 clones; 84% occur once, and the top ten carry around an eighth. Sample: peripheral blood. The chain carries TRBV2 and TRBJ2-2; 7 nucleotides align to TRBD2. The origin of this receptor is a man aged 18 to 30 with active or convalescent COVID-19. The CDR3, as DNA: TGTGCCAGCAAGTCTGGCGGGGGAGGAACCGGGGAGCTGTTTTTT. As protein: CASKSGGGGTGELFF.